This T cell receptor beta chain is drawn from a study of T cells after yellow fever vaccination (dated by TCRdb to between 2017 and 2020). Background on the whole study: The SMART-Seq v4 Ultra Low Input RNA kit was used to prepare libraries from fractions with low cell numbers. Blood was collected at multiple timepoints before and after primary and secondary immunization, and bulk PBMC replicates and cell subsets were isolated. Two healthy male donors, one aged 18 to 29 and one aged 30 to 40 years, were included in the cohort. Bulk TCR alpha and beta repertoires were sequenced longitudinally to track T-cell clones before and after primary and booster YFV17D yellow fever vaccination.

TCR cDNA was synthesized by 5'RACE template switching, through which a universal primer site and unique molecular identifiers were introduced. Priming for cDNA synthesis came from both the TCR alpha and TCR beta constant segments. Library amplification used two PCR steps, and the second PCR step added sample barcodes and sequencing adapters. Sequencing of libraries was performed on Illumina HiSeq 2500 (2x100 bp) or NovaSeq (2x150 bp). In the source study's methods: Demultiplexing of reads and collapsing into UMI consensus sequences were performed with MIGEC, and V(D)J alignment was carried out with MiXCR. Vaccine-responding clonotypes were identified with edgeR using replicate PBMC samples, with FDR below 0.01 and a log2 fold change above 5 up to day 15 being required. Each bulk clonotype was labeled CD4 or CD8 based on which sequenced repertoire, CD4 or CD8, contained the clonotype at higher abundance. Using fastp at Q25 and MiXCR, TCRdb reprocessed the public reads and kept productive beta chains. Identical CDR3 proteins give one entry, which carries the most common genes and DNA. These V and J calls are TCRdb output, not the study's own analysis. The sample contains 450,000 to 550,000 distinct CDR3 sequences, roughly a fifth of them found a single time. The ten largest make up about a sixth of the sample.

This clonotype has more than one count but fewer than ten. Its antigen remains unidentified. Per-base qualities were not stored, and no clone one base away is much larger. Results the study describes overall, beyond this receptor: Compared with the primary T-cell response, the secondary T-cell response was weaker but faster, peaking on day 5 rather than day 15. Most clones expanded after primary vaccination were re-detected after the booster (almost 97% of CD4 and approximately 85% of CD8), suggesting broad memory maintenance. A small share of clonotypes occurred in both CD4 and CD8 compartments, likely arising from convergent recombination. Computational filtering was required because FACS-sorted repertoires could contain abundant contaminating clonotypes from the bulk population. The study included only a couple of donors, which limits how far the findings can be generalized.

Taken with the paper, the label for treatment or condition translates to: live attenuated yellow fever vaccine strain. Two biological replicates of bulk PBMCs were collected at each blood-draw timepoint. PBMCs were isolated from peripheral blood using a standard Ficoll-Paque protocol. TriZol was used to extract RNA from bulk PBMCs, from CD4 and CD8 fractions, and from dextramer-positive and dextramer-negative fractions. The receptor was isolated from a man younger than 35 who received the YFV17D yellow fever vaccine. The material sequenced was PBMCs, taken roughly 20 days after the first yellow fever vaccination.

CDR3 reads: CASTYGWSNAGELFF. At the DNA level, the sequence is TGTGCCAGTACTTACGGGTGGTCAAACGCCGGGGAGCTGTTTTTT. Recombination linked TRBV19 to TRBJ2-2; the D gene assignment is ambiguous. The junction carries 18 bases between V and J, which are trimmed by 7 bases and 6 bases respectively. CDR1 LNHDA and CDR2 SQIVND were looked up in the germline V gene (reference sequence). Reading from cysteine to phenylalanine, the CDR3 counts 15 amino acids. Here the CDR3 DNA is all that survives: 45 bases in frame from base 1.